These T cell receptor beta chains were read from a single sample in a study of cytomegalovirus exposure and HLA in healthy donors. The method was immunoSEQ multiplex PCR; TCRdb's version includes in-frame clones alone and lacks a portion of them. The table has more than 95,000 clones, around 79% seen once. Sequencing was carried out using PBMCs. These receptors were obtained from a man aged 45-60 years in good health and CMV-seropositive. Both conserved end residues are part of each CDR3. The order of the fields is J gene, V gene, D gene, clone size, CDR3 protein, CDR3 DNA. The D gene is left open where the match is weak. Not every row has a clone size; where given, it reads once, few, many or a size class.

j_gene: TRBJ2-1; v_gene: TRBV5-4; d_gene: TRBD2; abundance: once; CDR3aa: CASSLEGLAGLKEQFF; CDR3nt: TGTGCCAGCAGCTTGGAAGGGCTAGCGGGACTTAAGGAGCAGTTCTTC
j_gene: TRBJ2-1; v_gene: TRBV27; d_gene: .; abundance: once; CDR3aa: CATSFLGARSYNEQFF; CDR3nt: TGTGCCACCTCTTTTTTGGGGGCGAGATCCTACAATGAGCAGTTCTTC
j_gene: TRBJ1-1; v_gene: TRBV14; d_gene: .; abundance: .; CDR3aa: CASSQDPQGLGTEAFF; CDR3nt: TGTGCCAGCAGCCAAGATCCCCAGGGTTTGGGCACTGAAGCTTTCTTT
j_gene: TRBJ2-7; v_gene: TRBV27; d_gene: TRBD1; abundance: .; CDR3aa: CASSSGGPYEQYF; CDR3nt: TGTGCCAGCAGTTCAGGGGGACCCTACGAGCAGTACTTC
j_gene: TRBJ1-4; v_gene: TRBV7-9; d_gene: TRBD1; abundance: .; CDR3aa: CASSPGTGDEKLFF; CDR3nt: TGTGCCAGCAGCCCCGGGACAGGAGACGAAAAACTGTTTTTT
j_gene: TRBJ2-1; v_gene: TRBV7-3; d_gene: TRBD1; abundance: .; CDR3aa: CASSDRTGWNEQFF; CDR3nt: TGTGCCAGCAGCGATAGGACAGGCTGGAATGAGCAGTTCTTC
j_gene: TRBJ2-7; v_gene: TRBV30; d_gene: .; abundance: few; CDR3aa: CAWSLGGSSYEQYF; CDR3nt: TGTGCCTGGAGTCTCGGTGGGAGCTCCTACGAGCAGTACTTC
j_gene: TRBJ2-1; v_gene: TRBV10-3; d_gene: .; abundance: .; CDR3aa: CAISLPGHLLATSSYNEQFF; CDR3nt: TGTGCCATCAGTCTACCGGGACACCTGTTAGCCACGAGCTCCTACAATGAGCAGTTCTTC
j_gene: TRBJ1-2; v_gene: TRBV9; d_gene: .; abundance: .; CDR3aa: CASSVQGTGGYTF; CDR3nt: TGTGCCAGCAGCGTACAGGGTACGGGTGGCTACACCTTC
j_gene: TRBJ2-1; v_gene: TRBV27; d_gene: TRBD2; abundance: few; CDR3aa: CASTKLAGSVYNEQFF; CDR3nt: TGTGCCAGCACCAAACTAGCGGGCTCGGTGTACAATGAGCAGTTCTTC
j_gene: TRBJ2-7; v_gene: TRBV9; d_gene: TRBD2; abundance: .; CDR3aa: CASSDQRTSGNYEQYF; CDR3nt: TGTGCCAGCAGCGATCAAAGGACTAGCGGGAATTACGAGCAGTACTTC
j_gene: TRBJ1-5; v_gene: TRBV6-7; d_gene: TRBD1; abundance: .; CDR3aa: CASRRQGASNQPQHF; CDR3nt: TGTGCCAGCAGACGACAGGGGGCGAGCAATCAGCCCCAGCATTTT
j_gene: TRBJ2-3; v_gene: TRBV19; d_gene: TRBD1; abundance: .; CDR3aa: CASSMGQGVDTQYF; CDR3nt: TGTGCCAGTAGTATGGGACAGGGGGTGGATACGCAGTATTTT
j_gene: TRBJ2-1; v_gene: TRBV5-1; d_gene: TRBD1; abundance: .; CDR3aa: CASSPGQGTYNEQFF; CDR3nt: TGCGCCAGCAGCCCGGGACAGGGAACCTACAATGAGCAGTTCTTC
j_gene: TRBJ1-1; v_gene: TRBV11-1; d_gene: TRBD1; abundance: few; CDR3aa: CASSLAQGAGTEAFF; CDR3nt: TGTGCCAGCAGCTTAGCGCAGGGGGCTGGCACTGAAGCTTTCTTT
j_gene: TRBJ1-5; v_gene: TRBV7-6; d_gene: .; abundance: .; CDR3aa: CASSLKPGGSTQPQHF; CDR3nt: TGTGCCAGCAGCTTAAAGCCAGGAGGGAGCACACAGCCCCAGCATTTT
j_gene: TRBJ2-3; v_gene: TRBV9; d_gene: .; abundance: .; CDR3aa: CASSGALSTDTQYF; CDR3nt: TGTGCCAGCAGCGGGGCCCTCTCTACGGATACGCAGTATTTT
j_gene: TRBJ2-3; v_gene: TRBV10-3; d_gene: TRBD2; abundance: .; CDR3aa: CATGGGTDTQYF; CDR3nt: TGTGCCACTGGGGGGGGCACAGATACGCAGTATTTT
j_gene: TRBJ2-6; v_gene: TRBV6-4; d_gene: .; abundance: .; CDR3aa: CASSEGGSSGANVLTF; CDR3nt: TGTGCCAGCAGTGAGGGAGGAAGCTCTGGGGCCAACGTCCTGACTTTC